This TCR beta chain was retrieved from a study of PD-L1 blockade in urothelial cancer. Across the whole study: Before enrollment, 0 to 3 chemotherapy regimens had been given to patients. Blood analyses occurred 3 weeks (second dose) and 6 weeks post treatment start. Each blood sample yielded a median of approximately 140,000 T cells. Findings and caveats of the study: Below-median pretreatment blood TCR clonality was associated with improved progression-free and overall survival.

This table comes from immunoSEQ multiplex PCR, and its TCRdb copy is limited to in-frame clones, with some not included. The sample consists of some 45,000 clones, roughly 90% of them appearing once. V lost 1 base to trimming and J lost 4 bases; unmatched junction nucleotides: 7. The germline gives CDR1 SGHDT, CDR2 YYEEEE. This CDR3 is 16 amino acids long. The sample's time point: pretreatment peripheral blood. Points on this clone: Antigen: not known.

This receptor was obtained from a donor aged 40 or older with urothelial cancer. The chain carries TRBV5-6 and TRBJ1-2; 10 bases are shared with TRBD1. The material was PBMCs, obtained around atezolizumab (anti-PD-L1) treatment. CDR3 sequence (DNA): TGTGCCAGCAGCTTGTCCCCGACAGGGGGCATCTATGGCTACACCTTC. Translated, it gives CASSLSPTGGIYGYTF.